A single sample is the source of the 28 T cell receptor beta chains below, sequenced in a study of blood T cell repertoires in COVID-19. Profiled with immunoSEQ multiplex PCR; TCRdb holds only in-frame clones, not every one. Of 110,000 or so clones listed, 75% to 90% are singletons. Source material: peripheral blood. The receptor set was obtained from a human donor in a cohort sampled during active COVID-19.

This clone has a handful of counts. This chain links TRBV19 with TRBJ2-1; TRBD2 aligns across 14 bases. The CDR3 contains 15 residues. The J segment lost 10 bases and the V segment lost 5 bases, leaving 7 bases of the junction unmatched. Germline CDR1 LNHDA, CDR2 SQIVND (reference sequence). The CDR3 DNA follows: TGTGCCAGTAGTCCGCAGACTAGCGGGGGGGCGGAGCAGTTCTTC. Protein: CASSPQTSGGAEQFF. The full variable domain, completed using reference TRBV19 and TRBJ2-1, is DGGITQSPKYLFRKEGQNVTLSCEQNLNHDAMYWYRQDPGQGLRLIYYSQIVNDFQKGDIAEGYSVSREKKESFPLTVTSAQKNPTAFYLCASSPQTSGGAEQFFGPGTRLTVL.

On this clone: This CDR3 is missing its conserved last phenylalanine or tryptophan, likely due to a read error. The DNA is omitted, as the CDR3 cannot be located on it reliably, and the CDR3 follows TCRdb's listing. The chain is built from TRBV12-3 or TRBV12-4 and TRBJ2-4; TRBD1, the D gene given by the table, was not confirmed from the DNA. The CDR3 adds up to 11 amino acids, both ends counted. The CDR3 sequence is CASSTGQGKVL.

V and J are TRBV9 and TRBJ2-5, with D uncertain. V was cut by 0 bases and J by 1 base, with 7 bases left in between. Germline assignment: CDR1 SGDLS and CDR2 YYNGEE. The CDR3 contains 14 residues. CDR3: CASSVVPSQETQYF. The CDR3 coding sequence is TGTGCCAGCAGCGTAGTCCCCAGCCAAGAGACCCAGTACTTC.

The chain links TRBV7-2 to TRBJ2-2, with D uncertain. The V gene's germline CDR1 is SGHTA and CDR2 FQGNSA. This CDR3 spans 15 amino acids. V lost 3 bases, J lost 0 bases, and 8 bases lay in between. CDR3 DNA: TGTGCCAGCAGCTTCTCACGAGCGAACACCGGGGAGCTGTTTTTT. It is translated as CASSFSRANTGELFF. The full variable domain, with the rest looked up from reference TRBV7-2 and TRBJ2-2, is GAGVSQSPSNKVTEKGKDVELRCDPISGHTALYWYRQSLGQGLEFLIYFQGNSAPDKSGLPSDRFSAERTGGSVSTLTIQRTQQEDSAVYLCASSFSRANTGELFFGEGSRLTVL.

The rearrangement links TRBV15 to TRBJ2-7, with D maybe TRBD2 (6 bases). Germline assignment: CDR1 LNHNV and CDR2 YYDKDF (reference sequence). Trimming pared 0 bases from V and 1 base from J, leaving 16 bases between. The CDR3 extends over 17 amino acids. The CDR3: CATSRDLVSTSSYEQYF. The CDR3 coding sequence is TGTGCCACCAGCAGAGATTTAGTTTCGACTAGTTCCTACGAGCAGTACTTC.

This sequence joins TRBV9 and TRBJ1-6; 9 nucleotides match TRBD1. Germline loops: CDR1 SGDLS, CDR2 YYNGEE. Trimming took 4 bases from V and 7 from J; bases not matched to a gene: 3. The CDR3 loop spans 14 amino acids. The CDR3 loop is CASSRDRENSPLHF. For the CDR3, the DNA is TGTGCCAGCAGCAGGGACAGGGAGAATTCACCCCTCCACTTT.

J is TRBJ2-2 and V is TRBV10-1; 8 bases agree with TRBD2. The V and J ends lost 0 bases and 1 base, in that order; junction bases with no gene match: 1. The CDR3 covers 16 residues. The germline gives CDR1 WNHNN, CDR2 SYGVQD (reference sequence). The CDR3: CASSESAGGNTGELFF. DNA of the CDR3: TGCGCCAGCAGTGAGTCGGCGGGAGGGAACACCGGGGAGCTGTTTTTT.

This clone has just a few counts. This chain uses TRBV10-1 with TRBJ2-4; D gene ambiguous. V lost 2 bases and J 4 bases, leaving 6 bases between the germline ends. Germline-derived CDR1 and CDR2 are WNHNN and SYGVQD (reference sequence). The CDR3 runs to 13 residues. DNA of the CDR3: TGCGCCAGCAGTGAGGGGCAGAAAAACATTCAGTACTTC. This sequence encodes CASSEGQKNIQYF.

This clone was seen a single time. The CDR3, as DNA: TGTGCCAGCAGCTCTACTCCGACTAGCGGGAGGCGAAAGACCCAGTACTTC. Translation: CASSSTPTSGRRKTQYF. V gene TRBV5-6 combines with J gene TRBJ2-5; 13 nucleotides line up with TRBD2. Per the germline V gene, CDR1 is SGHDT and CDR2 is YYEEEE. The CDR3 sequence is 17 residues long. V shed 3 bases, J shed 6 bases, and the junction held 11 bases outside the gene matches.

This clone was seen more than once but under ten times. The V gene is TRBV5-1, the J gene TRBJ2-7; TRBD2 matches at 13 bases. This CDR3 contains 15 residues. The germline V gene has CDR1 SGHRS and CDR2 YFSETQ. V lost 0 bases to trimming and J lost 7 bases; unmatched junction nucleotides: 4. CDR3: CASSLAAGLAGEQYF. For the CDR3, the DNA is TGCGCCAGCAGCTTGGCAGCGGGACTAGCGGGAGAGCAGTACTTC.

This CDR3 reads CASSRDTLMNTEAFF. Written as DNA, the CDR3 is TGTGCCAGCAGCCGGGACACCCTCATGAACACTGAAGCTTTCTTT. The chain recombines TRBV7-9 with TRBJ1-1, with a possible D match to TRBD1 (6 bases). Germline CDR1 is SEHNR and CDR2 is FQNEAQ (reference sequence). The CDR3 consists of 15 residues. V lost 5 bases to trimming and J lost 0 bases, with 13 bases between them.

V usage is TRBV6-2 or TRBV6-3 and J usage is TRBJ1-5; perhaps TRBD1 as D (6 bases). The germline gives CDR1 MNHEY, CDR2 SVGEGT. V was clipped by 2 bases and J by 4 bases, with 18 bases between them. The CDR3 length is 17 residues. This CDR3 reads CASSYGGGRIYNQPQHF. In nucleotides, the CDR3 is TGTGCCAGCAGTTACGGGGGCGGCAGGATTTATAATCAGCCCCAGCATTTT.

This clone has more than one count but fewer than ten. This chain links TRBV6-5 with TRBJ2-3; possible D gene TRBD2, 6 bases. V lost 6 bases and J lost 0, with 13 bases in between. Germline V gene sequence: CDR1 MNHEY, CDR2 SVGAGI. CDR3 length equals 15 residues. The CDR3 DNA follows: TGTGCCAGCAGGCGACGGGACTCCAGCACAGATACGCAGTATTTT. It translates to CASRRRDSSTDTQYF.

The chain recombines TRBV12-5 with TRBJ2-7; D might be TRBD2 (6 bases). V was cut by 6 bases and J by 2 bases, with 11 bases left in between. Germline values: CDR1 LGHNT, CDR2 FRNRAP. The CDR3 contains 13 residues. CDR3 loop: CASGSGVTYEQYF. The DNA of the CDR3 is TGTGCTAGTGGATCGGGAGTTACCTACGAGCAGTACTTC. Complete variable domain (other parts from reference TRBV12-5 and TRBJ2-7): DARVTQTPRHKVTEMGQEVTMRCQPILGHNTVFWYRQTMMQGLELLAYFRNRAPLDDSGMPKDRFSAEMPDATLATLKIQPSEPRDSAVYFCASGSGVTYEQYFGPGTRLTVT.

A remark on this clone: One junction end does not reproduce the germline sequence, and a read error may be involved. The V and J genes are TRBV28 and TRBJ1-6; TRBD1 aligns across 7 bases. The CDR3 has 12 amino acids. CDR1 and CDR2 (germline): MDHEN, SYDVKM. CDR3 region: CASSLRQGRSIF. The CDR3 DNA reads TGTGCCAGCAGTCTGCGACAGGGCCGGAGCATATTT.

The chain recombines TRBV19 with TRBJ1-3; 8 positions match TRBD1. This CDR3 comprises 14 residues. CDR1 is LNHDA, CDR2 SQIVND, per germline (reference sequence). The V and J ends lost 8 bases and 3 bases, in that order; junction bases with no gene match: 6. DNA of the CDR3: TGTGCCAGTTCGTCAGGGGGCGGTGGAAACACCATATATTTT. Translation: CASSSGGGGNTIYF.

The CDR3 sequence is CASSPTSNRGLNQPQHF. In DNA, the CDR3 is TGTGCCAGCTCACCTACGTCAAACAGGGGGTTGAATCAGCCCCAGCATTTT. The J gene is TRBJ1-5, the V gene TRBV18; 8 positions match TRBD1. This CDR3 has 17 amino acids. Per the germline V gene, CDR1 is KGHSH and CDR2 is LQKENI. V gave up 3 bases and J gave up 4 bases; unmatched junction bases: 11.

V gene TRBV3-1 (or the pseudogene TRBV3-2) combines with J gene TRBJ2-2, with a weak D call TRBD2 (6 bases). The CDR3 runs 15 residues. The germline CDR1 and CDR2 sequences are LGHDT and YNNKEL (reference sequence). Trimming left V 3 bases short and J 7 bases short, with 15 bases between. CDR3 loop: CASSQSWLAIGELFF. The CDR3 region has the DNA TGTGCCAGCAGCCAGAGCTGGCTAGCGATCGGGGAGCTGTTTTTT.

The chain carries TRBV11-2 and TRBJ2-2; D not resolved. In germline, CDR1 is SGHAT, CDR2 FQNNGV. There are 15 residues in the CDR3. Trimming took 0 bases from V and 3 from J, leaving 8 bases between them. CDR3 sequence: CASSLDYTDTGELFF. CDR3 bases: TGTGCCAGCAGCTTAGATTACACAGACACCGGGGAGCTGTTTTTT.

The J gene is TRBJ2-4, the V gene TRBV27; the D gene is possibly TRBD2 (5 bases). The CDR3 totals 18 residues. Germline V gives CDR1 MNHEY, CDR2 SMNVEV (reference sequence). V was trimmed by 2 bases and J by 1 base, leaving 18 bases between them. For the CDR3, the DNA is TGTGCCAGCAGTTTAGGAGGACGTCAGGAAAGGGCCAAAAACATTCAGTACTTC. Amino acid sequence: CASSLGGRQERAKNIQYF.

The CDR3 loop reads CASSLVRVSGTEAFF. The CDR3 bases are TGCGCCAGCAGCTTGGTGAGGGTAAGTGGCACTGAAGCTTTCTTT. The rearrangement uses TRBV5-1 and TRBJ1-1; D call uncertain. Trimming took off 0 bases at V and 4 bases at J, with 13 bases between the two ends. The CDR3 runs 15 residues. Germline lookup yields CDR1 SGHRS and CDR2 YFSETQ.

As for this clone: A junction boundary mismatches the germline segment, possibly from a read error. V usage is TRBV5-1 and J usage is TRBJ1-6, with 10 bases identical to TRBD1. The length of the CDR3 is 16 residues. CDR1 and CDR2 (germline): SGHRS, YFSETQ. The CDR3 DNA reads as TGCGCCAGCACCTTGGGGACAGGGGCATATACTTCACCCCTCCACTTT. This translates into CASTLGTGAYTSPLHF.

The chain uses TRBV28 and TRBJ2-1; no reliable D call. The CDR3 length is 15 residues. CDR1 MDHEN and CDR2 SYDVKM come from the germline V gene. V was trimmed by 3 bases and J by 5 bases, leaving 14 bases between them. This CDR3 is CASSFGLSPHNEQFF. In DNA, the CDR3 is TGTGCCAGCAGTTTTGGGCTATCTCCTCACAATGAGCAGTTCTTC.

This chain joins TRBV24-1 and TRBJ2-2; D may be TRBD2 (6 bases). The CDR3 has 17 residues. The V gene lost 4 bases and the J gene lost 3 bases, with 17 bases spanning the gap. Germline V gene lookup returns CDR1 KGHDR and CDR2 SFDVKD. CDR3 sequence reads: CATSDQGAASDTGELFF. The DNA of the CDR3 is TGTGCCACCAGTGACCAAGGGGCGGCTAGCGACACCGGGGAGCTGTTTTTT.

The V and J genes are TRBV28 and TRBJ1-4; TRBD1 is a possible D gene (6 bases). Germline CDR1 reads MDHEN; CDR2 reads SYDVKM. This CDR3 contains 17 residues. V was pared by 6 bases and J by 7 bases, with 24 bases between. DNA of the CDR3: TGTGCCAGCAGGCCTCCCGGCGCGGACAGTTGGGGTGAAAAACTGTTTTTT. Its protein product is CASRPPGADSWGEKLFF.

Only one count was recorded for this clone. CDR3 sequence: CASSLAGVIDTQYF. The CDR3 DNA reads TGTGCCAGCAGCTTAGCGGGGGTAATAGATACGCAGTATTTT. The rearrangement joins TRBV5-5 to TRBJ2-3; 8 bases fit TRBD2. CDR1 is SGHKS and CDR2 is YYEKEE in the germline V gene (reference sequence). This CDR3 has 14 residues. V lost 2 bases, J lost 5 bases, and 4 bases stayed unmatched.

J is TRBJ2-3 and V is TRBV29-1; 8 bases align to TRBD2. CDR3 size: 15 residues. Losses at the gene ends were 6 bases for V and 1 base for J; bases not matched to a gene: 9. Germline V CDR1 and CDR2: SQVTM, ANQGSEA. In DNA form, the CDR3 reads TGCAGCGTCGGCCTTAGCGGGGAGGGCACAGATACGCAGTATTTT. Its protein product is CSVGLSGEGTDTQYF.

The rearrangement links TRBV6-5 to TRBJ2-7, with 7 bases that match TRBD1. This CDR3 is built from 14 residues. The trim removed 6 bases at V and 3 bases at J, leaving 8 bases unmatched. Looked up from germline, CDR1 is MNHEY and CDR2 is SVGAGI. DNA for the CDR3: TGTGCCAGCAGAAAGAGAGGACAGGACTACGAGCAGTACTTC. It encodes CASRKRGQDYEQYF.